The present T cell receptor beta chain was sequenced within a study of ipilimumab plus nivolumab after autologous stem cell transplantation. Across the whole study: A median of 8 nivolumab and four to six ipilimumab doses were given.

Patients got 3 mg/kg IV nivolumab weeks 1, 4, 7, 10, then biweekly through week 26. This clone was counted once. No antigen is known for it. Study-level points and caveats: The authors say TCR, Treg and microbiome findings warrant further study.

This CDR3 contains 16 residues. Trimming took off 0 bases at V and 9 bases at J, with 18 bases between the two ends. CDR1 is LNHDA, CDR2 SQIVND, per germline (reference sequence). Assay used: immunoSEQ multiplex PCR; TCRdb lists only in-frame clones, some missing. Among about 19,000 clones listed, 81% were seen once. The clonotype was recovered from a male donor with diffuse large B-cell lymphoma. Sequenced material: PBMCs, taken in a trial of ipilimumab plus nivolumab as post-transplant consolidation. The chain links TRBV19 to TRBJ1-3; D remains ambiguous. CDR3 nucleotides: TGTGCCAGTAGTATAGATCGGGGAGCCGCGGGTGGCACCATATATTTT. Translated: CASSIDRGAAGGTIYF.